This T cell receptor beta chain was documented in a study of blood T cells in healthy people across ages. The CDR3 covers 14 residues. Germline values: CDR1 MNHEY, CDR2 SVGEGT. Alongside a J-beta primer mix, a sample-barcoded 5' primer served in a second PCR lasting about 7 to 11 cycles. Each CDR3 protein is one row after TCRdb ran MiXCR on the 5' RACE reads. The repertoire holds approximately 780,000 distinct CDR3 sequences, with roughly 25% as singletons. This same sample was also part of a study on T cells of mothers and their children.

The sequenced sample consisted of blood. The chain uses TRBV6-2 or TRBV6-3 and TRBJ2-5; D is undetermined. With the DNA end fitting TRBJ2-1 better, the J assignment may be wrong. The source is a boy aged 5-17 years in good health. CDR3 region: CASSYLGSPHEQFF. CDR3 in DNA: TGTGCCAGCAGTTATCTGGGCTCCCCGCATGAGCAGTTCTTC.